Shown below are 6 T cell receptor beta chains from a single sample sequenced in a study of T cell responses to AZD1222 COVID-19 vaccine. Produced via immunoSEQ multiplex PCR; TCRdb's table is partial and in-frame only. The sample lists about 130,000 clones; 80% to 90% were seen once. This material consisted of peripheral blood, taken on day 0 of AZD1222 vaccination. Receptor source: an adult in good health.

The chain carries TRBV6-5 and TRBJ2-5, with 8 positions matching TRBD1. Germline V gives CDR1 MNHEY, CDR2 SVGAGI. V trimming: 6 bases; J trimming: 4 bases; junction bases outside the gene matches: 4. This CDR3 contains 13 residues. As DNA, the CDR3 is TGTGCCAGCAGCAGGGGGCGCGGAGAGACCCAGTACTTC. Its translation: CASSRGRGETQYF.

The rearrangement joins TRBV3-1 (or the pseudogene TRBV3-2) to TRBJ1-1; possible D gene TRBD1, 5 bases. Germline V lookup: CDR1 LGHDT, CDR2 YNNKEL (reference sequence). Trimming removed 0 bases at V and 4 bases at J, with 12 bases between. The CDR3 is made up of 15 amino acids. The CDR3 sequence is CASSQDSGGTTEAFF. CDR3 DNA sequence: TGTGCCAGCAGCCAAGATTCTGGGGGGACCACTGAAGCTTTCTTT.

This rearrangement joins TRBV9 to TRBJ1-5; TRBD1 might be the D (5 bases). This CDR3 contains 13 residues. The germline CDR1 and CDR2 sequences are SGDLS and YYNGEE. V was trimmed by 2 bases and J by 7 bases, leaving 10 bases between them. CDR3 residues: CASSVEGSQPQHF. Written as DNA, the CDR3 is TGTGCCAGCAGCGTTGAGGGGAGCCAGCCCCAGCATTTT.

The chain carries TRBV5-1 and TRBJ1-3, with D possibly being TRBD1 (5 bases). This CDR3 region has 16 residues. Trimming removed 1 base from V and 1 base from J, with 12 bases in between. The V gene's germline CDR1 is SGHRS and CDR2 YFSETQ. The CDR3 reads CASSLNLPGSGNTIYF. The CDR3 DNA follows: TGCGCCAGCAGCTTGAACTTGCCAGGGTCTGGAAACACCATATATTTT.

Only a few counts were recorded for this clone. The chain couples TRBV11-2 to TRBJ2-5, with D uncertain. Germline V gene lookup returns CDR1 SGHAT and CDR2 FQNNGV. The CDR3 is 13 residues long. V dropped 4 bases and J dropped 0 bases, with 6 bases sitting between them. Here the CDR3 DNA reads TGTGCCAGCAGCTCCGAGAACCAAGAGACCCAGTACTTC. Residues: CASSSENQETQYF.

This clone was recorded once. V and J are TRBV2 and TRBJ2-2; the match to TRBD2 covers 12 bases. The CDR3 loop spans 15 amino acids. Losses at the gene ends were 5 bases for V and 8 bases for J; bases not matched to a gene: 6. Germline values: CDR1 SNHLY, CDR2 FYNNEI. CDR3 sequence (DNA): TGTGCCAGCAGTATGACTAGCGGGAGTACAGGGGAGCTGTTTTTT. Residues: CASSMTSGSTGELFF.